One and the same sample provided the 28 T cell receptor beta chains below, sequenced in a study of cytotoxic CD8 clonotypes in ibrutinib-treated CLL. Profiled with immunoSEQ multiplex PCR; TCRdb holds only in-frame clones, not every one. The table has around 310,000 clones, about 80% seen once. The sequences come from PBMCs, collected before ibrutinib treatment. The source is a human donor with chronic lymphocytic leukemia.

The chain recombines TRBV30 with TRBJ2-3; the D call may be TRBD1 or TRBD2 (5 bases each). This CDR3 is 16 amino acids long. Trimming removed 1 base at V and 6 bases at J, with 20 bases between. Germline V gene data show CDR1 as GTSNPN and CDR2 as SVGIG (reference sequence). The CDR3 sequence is CAWSAGDRGFWDTQYF. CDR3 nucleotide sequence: TGTGCCTGGAGTGCCGGGGACCGAGGTTTTTGGGATACGCAGTATTTT.

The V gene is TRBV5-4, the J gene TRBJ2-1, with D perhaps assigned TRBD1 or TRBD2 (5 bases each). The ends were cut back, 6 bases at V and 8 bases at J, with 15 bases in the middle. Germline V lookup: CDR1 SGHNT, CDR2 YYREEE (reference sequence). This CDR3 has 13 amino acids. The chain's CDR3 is CASTEGLGDEQFF. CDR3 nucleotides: TGTGCCAGCACCGAGGGATTAGGGGATGAGCAGTTCTTC. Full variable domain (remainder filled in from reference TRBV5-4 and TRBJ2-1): ETGVTQSPTHLIKTRGQQVTLRCSSQSGHNTVSWYQQALGQGPQFIFQYYREEENGRGNFPPRFSGLQFPNYSSELNVNALELDDSALYLCASTEGLGDEQFFGPGTRLTVL.

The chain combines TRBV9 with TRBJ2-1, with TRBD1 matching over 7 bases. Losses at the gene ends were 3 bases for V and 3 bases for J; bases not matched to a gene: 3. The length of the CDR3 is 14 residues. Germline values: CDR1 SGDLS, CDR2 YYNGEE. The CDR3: CASSGRDSYNEQFF. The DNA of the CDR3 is TGTGCCAGCAGCGGCCGGGACAGCTACAATGAGCAGTTCTTC.

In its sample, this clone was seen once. The CDR3 region is CASSKREVSVDEQYF. The CDR3 DNA reads as TGCGCCAGCAGCAAGCGGGAGGTCTCCGTAGACGAGCAGTACTTC. The chain joins TRBV4-1 to TRBJ2-7; 9 bases align to TRBD2. Germline trimming cut 5 bases from V and 5 bases from J; bases unmatched to any gene: 10. The CDR3 contains 15 residues. From germline, CDR1 is MGHRA and CDR2 YSYEKL.

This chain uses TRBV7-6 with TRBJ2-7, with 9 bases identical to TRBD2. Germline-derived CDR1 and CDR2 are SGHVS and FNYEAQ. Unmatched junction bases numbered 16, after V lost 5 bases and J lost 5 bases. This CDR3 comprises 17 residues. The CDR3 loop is CASSLTRPGLARNEQYF. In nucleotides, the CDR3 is TGTGCCAGCAGCCTAACCCGGCCGGGACTAGCAAGGAACGAGCAGTACTTC.

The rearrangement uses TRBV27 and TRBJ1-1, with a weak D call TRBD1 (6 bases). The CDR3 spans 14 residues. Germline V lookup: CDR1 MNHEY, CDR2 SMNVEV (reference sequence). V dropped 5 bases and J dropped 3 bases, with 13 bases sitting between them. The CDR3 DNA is TGTGCCAGCAGTCCGGGGGCTGTGTACACTGAAGCTTTCTTT. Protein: CASSPGAVYTEAFF.

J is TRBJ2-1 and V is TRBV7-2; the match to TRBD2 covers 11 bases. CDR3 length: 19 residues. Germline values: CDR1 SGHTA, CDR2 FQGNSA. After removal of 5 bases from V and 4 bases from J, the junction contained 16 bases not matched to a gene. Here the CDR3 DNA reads TGTGCCAGCAGCCCCCCTACAGATAGCGGGAGGGCCCTTTACAATGAGCAGTTCTTC. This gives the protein CASSPPTDSGRALYNEQFF.

CDR3 region: CASSFPGDPYEQYF. CDR3 coding DNA: TGTGCCAGCAGTTTTCCGGGAGACCCCTACGAGCAGTACTTC. V and J are TRBV6-5 and TRBJ2-7, with D possibly matching TRBD2 (6 bases). Trimming took 4 bases from V and 2 from J, leaving 12 bases between them. CDR3 length: 14 amino acids. From germline, CDR1 is MNHEY and CDR2 SVGAGI.

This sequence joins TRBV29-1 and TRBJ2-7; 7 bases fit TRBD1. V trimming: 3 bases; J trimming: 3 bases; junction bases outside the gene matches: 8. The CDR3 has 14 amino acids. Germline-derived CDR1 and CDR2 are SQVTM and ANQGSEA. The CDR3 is CSVEGRDRDYEQYF. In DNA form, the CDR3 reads TGCAGCGTTGAGGGTAGGGACAGAGACTACGAGCAGTACTTC.

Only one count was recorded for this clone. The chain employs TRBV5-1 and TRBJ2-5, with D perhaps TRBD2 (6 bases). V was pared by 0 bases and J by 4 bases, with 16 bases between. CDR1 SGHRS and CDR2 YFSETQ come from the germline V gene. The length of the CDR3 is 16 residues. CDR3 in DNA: TGCGCCAGCAGCTTGGTGTGGCGGGACCCCCCAGAGACCCAGTACTTC. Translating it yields CASSLVWRDPPETQYF.

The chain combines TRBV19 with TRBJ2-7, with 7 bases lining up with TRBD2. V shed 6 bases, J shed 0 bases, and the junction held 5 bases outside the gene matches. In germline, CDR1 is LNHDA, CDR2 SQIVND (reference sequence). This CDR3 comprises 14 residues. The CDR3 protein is CASRRDYRSYEQYF. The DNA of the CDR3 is TGTGCCAGTAGACGGGACTACCGCTCCTACGAGCAGTACTTC.

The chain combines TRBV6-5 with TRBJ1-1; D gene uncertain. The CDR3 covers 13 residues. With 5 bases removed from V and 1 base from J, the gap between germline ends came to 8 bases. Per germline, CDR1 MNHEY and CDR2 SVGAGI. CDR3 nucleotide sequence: TGTGCCAGCAGTCCTATACGGAACACTGAAGCTTTCTTT. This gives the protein CASSPIRNTEAFF.

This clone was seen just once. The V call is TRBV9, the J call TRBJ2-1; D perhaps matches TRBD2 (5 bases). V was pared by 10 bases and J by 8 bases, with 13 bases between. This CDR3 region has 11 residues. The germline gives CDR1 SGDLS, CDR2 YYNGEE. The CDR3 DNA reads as TGTGCCCCCCAGGCGAGGGATGAGCAGTTCTTC. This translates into CAPQARDEQFF.

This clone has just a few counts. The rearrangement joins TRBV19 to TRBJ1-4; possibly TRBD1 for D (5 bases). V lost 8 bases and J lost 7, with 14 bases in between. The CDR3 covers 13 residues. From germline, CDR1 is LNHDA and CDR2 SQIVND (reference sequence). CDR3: CASLGREIEKLFF. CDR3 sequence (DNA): TGTGCCAGTTTGGGACGGGAAATTGAAAAACTGTTTTTT.

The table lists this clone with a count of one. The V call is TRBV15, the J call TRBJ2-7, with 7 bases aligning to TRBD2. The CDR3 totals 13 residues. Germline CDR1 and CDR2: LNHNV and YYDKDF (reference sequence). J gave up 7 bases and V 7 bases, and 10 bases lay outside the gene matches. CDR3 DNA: TGTGCCACCAATCGGGACTACACTGGAGAGCAGTACTTC. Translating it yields CATNRDYTGEQYF.

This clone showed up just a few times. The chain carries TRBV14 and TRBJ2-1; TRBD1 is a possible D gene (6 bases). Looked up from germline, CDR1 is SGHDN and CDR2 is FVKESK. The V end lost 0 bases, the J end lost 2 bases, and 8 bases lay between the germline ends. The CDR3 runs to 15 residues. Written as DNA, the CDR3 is TGTGCCAGCAGCCAAGATTGGGGGCCCTACAATGAGCAGTTCTTC. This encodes CASSQDWGPYNEQFF.

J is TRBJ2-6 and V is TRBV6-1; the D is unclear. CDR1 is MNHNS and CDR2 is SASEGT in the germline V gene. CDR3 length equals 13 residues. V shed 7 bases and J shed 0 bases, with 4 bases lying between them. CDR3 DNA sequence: TGTGCCAGCATCGCCTCTGGGGCCAACGTCCTGACTTTC. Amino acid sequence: CASIASGANVLTF.

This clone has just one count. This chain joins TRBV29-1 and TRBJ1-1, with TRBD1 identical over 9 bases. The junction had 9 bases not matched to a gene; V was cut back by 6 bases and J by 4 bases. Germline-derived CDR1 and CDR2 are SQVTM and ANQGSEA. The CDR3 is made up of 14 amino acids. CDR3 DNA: TGCAGCGTCCGGGGGACAGGGCTGAGCACTGAAGCTTTCTTT. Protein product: CSVRGTGLSTEAFF.

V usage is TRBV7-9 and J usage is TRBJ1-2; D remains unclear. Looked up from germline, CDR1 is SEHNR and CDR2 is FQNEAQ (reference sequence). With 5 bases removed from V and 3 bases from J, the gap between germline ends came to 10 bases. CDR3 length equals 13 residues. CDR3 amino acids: CASSPTPDYGYTF. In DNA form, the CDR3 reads TGTGCCAGCAGCCCTACCCCGGACTATGGCTACACCTTC. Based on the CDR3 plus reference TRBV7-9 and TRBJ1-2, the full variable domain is DTGVSQNPRHKITKRGQNVTFRCDPISEHNRLYWYRQTLGQGPEFLTYFQNEAQLEKSRLLSDRFSAERPKGSFSTLEIQRTEQGDSAMYLCASSPTPDYGYTFGSGTRLTVV.

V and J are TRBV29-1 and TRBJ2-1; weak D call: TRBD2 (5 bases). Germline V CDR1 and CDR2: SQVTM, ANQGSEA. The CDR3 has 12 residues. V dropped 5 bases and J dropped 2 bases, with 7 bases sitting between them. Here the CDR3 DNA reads TGCAGCGTTATCGGGACCTACAATGAGCAGTTCTTC. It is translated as CSVIGTYNEQFF.

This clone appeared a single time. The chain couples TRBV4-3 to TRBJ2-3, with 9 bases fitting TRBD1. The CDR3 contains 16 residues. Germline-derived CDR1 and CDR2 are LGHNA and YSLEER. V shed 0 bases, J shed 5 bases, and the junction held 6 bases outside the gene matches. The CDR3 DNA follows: TGCGCCAGCAGCCAAGATTGGGACAGGGTTGTAGATACGCAGTATTTT. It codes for CASSQDWDRVVDTQYF.

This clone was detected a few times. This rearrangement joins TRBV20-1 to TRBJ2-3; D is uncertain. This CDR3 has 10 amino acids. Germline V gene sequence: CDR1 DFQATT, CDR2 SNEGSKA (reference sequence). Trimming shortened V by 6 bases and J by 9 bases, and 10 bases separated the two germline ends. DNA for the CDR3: TGCAGTGCAACCCCGAGAACGCAGTATTTT. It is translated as CSATPRTQYF.

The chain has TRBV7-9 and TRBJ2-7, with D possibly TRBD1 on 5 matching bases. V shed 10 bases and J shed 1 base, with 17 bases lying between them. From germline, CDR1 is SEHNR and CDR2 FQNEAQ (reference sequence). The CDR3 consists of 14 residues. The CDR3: CATLNLTVSYEQYF. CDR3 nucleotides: TGTGCCACCCTGAATTTGACAGTGTCCTACGAGCAGTACTTC. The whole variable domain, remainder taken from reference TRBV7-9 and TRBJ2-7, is DTGVSQNPRHKITKRGQNVTFRCDPISEHNRLYWYRQTLGQGPEFLTYFQNEAQLEKSRLLSDRFSAERPKGSFSTLEIQRTEQGDSAMYLCATLNLTVSYEQYFGPGTRLTVT.

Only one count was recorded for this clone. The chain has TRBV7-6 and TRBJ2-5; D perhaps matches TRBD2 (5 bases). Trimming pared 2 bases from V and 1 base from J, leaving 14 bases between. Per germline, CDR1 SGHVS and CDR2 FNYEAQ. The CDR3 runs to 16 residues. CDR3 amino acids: CASSLLGLRSQETQYF. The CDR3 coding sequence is TGTGCCAGCAGCTTATTAGGACTGAGGTCCCAAGAGACCCAGTACTTC.

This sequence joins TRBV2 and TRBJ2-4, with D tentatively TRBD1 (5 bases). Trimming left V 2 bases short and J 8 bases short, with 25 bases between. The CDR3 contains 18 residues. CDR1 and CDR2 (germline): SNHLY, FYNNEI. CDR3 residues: CASSELQGTSSEDYIQYF. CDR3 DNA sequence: TGTGCCAGCAGTGAACTGCAGGGTACGAGTTCCGAGGATTACATTCAGTACTTC.

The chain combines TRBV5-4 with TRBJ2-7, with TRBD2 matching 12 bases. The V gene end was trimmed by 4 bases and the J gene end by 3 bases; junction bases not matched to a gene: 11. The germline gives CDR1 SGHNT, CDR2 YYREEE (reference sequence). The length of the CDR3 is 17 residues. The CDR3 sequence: CASSPGLAGSHIYEQYF. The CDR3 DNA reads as TGTGCCAGCAGCCCGGGACTAGCGGGCAGTCACATCTACGAGCAGTACTTC.

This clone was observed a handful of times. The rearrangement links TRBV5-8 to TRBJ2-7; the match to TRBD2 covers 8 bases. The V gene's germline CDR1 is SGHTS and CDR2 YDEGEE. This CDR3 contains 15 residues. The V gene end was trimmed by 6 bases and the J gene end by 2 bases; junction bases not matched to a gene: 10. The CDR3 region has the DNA TGTGCCAGCACCCGGGGGGGGACTAGGACCTACGAGCAGTACTTC. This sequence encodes CASTRGGTRTYEQYF.

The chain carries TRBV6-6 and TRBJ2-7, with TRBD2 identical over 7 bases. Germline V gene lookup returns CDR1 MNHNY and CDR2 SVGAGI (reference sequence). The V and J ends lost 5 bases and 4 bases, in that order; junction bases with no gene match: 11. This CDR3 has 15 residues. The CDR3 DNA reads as TGTGCCAGCAGTGCACCCCCACGGGGGGTATACGAGCAGTACTTC. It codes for CASSAPPRGVYEQYF.